The 10 T cell receptor beta chains listed next were all sequenced from one sample in a study of control samples from healthy donors and cancer patients. The table came from immunoSEQ multiplex PCR; TCRdb's copy has only in-frame clones and leaves some out. This sample has about 180,000 clones, with around 90% found just once. The source material was blood. Receptor source: a woman in her forties or fifties in good health.

V gene TRBV7-2 combines with J gene TRBJ1-2; D unclear. The CDR3 has 14 residues. CDR1 and CDR2 from the germline V gene are SGHTA and FQGNSA. V lost 2 bases, J lost 1 base, and 8 bases lay in between. In DNA, the CDR3 is TGTGCCAGCAGCTTATTTGCAGTTAACTATGGCTACACCTTC. Amino acids: CASSLFAVNYGYTF.

This rearrangement joins TRBV27 to TRBJ2-1, with 8 bases aligning to TRBD2. J lost 7 bases, V lost 6 bases, and 8 bases had no gene match. The length of the CDR3 is 14 residues. Germline V CDR1 and CDR2: MNHEY, SMNVEV (reference sequence). DNA of the CDR3: TGTGCCAGCAGCCCGGCGACGGGGGGGAATGAGCAGTTCTTC. The encoded protein is CASSPATGGNEQFF.

The chain uses TRBV12-3 or TRBV12-4 and TRBJ1-1; no reliable D call. The CDR3 covers 13 residues. V lost 4 bases and J 1 base, leaving 7 bases between the germline ends. CDR3 coding DNA: TGTGCCAGCAGTTCTAGATCGAACACTGAAGCTTTCTTT. It codes for CASSSRSNTEAFF.

V and J are TRBV7-9 and TRBJ2-1, with D unclear. This CDR3 has 15 amino acids. V was trimmed by 2 bases and J by 4 bases, leaving 12 bases between them. Germline loops: CDR1 SEHNR, CDR2 FQNEAQ (reference sequence). The CDR3 region has the DNA TGTGCCAGCAGCTTAAATAACGTTGGGTACAATGAGCAGTTCTTC. This codes for CASSLNNVGYNEQFF.

The gene calls are TRBV19 and TRBJ1-6; no firm D call. Between the trimmed V and J ends, which lost 7 bases and 4 bases, there was a span of 14 bases. This CDR3 contains 15 residues. Per germline, CDR1 LNHDA and CDR2 SQIVND (reference sequence). The CDR3 sequence is CASTRSSGYNSPLHF. The CDR3 DNA reads TGTGCCAGTACCCGCTCCTCCGGTTATAATTCACCCCTCCACTTT.

The chain has TRBV7-2 and TRBJ2-2, with TRBD2 matching 8 bases. The CDR3 has 17 residues. The germline CDR1 and CDR2 sequences are SGHTA and FQGNSA. Trimming removed 2 bases from V and 1 base from J; junction bases left unmatched: 6. The DNA for the CDR3 is TGTGCCAGCAGCTTATCGCGGGGGGCGGGGAACACCGGGGAGCTGTTTTTT. Amino acid sequence: CASSLSRGAGNTGELFF.

This chain joins TRBV4-1 and TRBJ2-2; 10 bases fit TRBD2. Germline V CDR1 and CDR2: MGHRA, YSYEKL. The J segment lost 5 bases and the V segment lost 1 base, leaving 7 bases of the junction unmatched. The CDR3 contains 17 residues. CDR3 amino acids: CASSQGGSGGLTGELFF. The CDR3, as DNA: TGCGCCAGCAGCCAAGGGGGTAGCGGGGGGCTAACCGGGGAGCTGTTTTTT.

V gene TRBV28 combines with J gene TRBJ2-7, with D perhaps TRBD1 or TRBD2 (6 bases each). The germline gives CDR1 MDHEN, CDR2 SYDVKM. Trimming stripped 6 bases from V and 5 bases from J, with 29 bases between. This CDR3 is built from 18 residues. The CDR3 reads CASSPFREQGGFFHEQYF. The CDR3 DNA reads as TGTGCCAGCAGCCCGTTTCGGGAACAGGGAGGATTTTTCCACGAGCAGTACTTC. Full variable domain (missing parts from reference TRBV28 and TRBJ2-7): DVKVTQSSRYLVKRTGEKVFLECVQDMDHENMFWYRQDPGLGLRLIYFSYDVKMKEKGDIPEGYSVSREKKERFSLILESASTNQTSMYLCASSPFREQGGFFHEQYFGPGTRLTVT.

The V call is TRBV7-2, the J call TRBJ1-5, with D uncertain. CDR3 size: 14 residues. Germline CDR1 is SGHTA and CDR2 is FQGNSA. Between the trimmed V and J ends, which lost 0 bases and 1 base, there was a span of 4 bases. This CDR3 is CASSLALSNQPQHF. In DNA form, the CDR3 reads TGTGCCAGCAGCTTAGCGCTGAGCAATCAGCCCCAGCATTTT.

The V and J genes are TRBV7-9 and TRBJ2-2; 11 bases align to TRBD2. Germline CDR1 SEHNR, CDR2 FQNEAQ (reference sequence). This CDR3 region has 16 residues. V shed 5 bases and J 5 bases; nucleotides not matched to a gene: 7. CDR3 DNA: TGTGCCAGCAGCCCACTAGCGGGGGCGGGGACCGGGGAGCTGTTTTTT. As protein: CASSPLAGAGTGELFF.